The 21 T cell receptor beta chains below were found in one sample sequenced in a study of blood T cell repertoires in COVID-19. The repertoire was sequenced with immunoSEQ multiplex PCR; TCRdb's copy has only in-frame clones and lacks some. The sample lists nearly 85,000 clones, around 82% occurring once. The source material was peripheral blood. The receptors come from a woman between 55 and 75 years old with acute or convalescent COVID-19.

The sample holds one count of this clone. The V gene is TRBV9, the J gene TRBJ1-4; D possibly corresponds to TRBD1 (5 bases). With 4 bases removed from V and 6 bases from J, the gap between germline ends came to 19 bases. Germline CDR1 reads SGDLS; CDR2 reads YYNGEE. The CDR3 runs to 16 residues. CDR3: CASSLWGTGGDEKLFF. For the CDR3, the DNA is TGTGCCAGCAGCCTGTGGGGTACAGGTGGGGATGAAAAACTGTTTTTT.

The count of this clone is one. This chain joins TRBV6-5 and TRBJ2-3; D might be TRBD2 (6 bases). Trimming took 6 bases from V and 2 from J, leaving 15 bases between them. The CDR3 is 15 amino acids. Germline V CDR1 and CDR2: MNHEY, SVGAGI. CDR3 in amino acids: CASRGLRTTTDTQYF. CDR3 nucleotides: TGTGCCAGCAGGGGCCTCAGGACTACCACAGATACGCAGTATTTT.

This chain links TRBV6-5 with TRBJ2-5; 7 nucleotides align to TRBD1. Trimming took 6 bases from V and 5 from J; bases not matched to a gene: 9. The CDR3 runs 14 residues. Germline V gene sequence: CDR1 MNHEY, CDR2 SVGAGI. The CDR3 sequence: CASRAGTVRETQYF. Here the CDR3 DNA reads TGTGCCAGCAGGGCCGGGACAGTAAGGGAGACCCAGTACTTC.

The chain combines TRBV28 with TRBJ1-1; the match to TRBD1 covers 9 bases. This CDR3 comprises 15 residues. Trimming at V came to 5 bases and at J to 6 bases, leaving 10 bases not matched to a gene. From germline, CDR1 is MDHEN and CDR2 SYDVKM. DNA for the CDR3: TGTGCCAGCAGTCGTACAGGGGGCGTATACGCTGAAGCTTTCTTT. Protein product: CASSRTGGVYAEAFF. The whole variable domain, filled in from reference TRBV28 and TRBJ1-1, reads DVKVTQSSRYLVKRTGEKVFLECVQDMDHENMFWYRQDPGLGLRLIYFSYDVKMKEKGDIPEGYSVSREKKERFSLILESASTNQTSMYLCASSRTGGVYAEAFFGQGTRLTVV.

This sequence joins TRBV7-2 and TRBJ1-1; possible D gene TRBD1, 5 bases. The germline V gene encodes CDR1 SGHTA and CDR2 FQGNSA. V dropped 1 base and J dropped 7 bases, with 13 bases sitting between them. CDR3 size: 14 residues. The CDR3 here is CASSLGGGGSEAFF. The DNA for the CDR3 is TGTGCCAGCAGCTTAGGAGGTGGGGGGAGTGAAGCTTTCTTT.

This clone was found once. The chain has TRBV19 and TRBJ1-5; D remains ambiguous. Germline CDR1 LNHDA, CDR2 SQIVND (reference sequence). The germline V and J ends were trimmed by 2 bases and 0 bases, with 5 bases remaining between them. CDR3 size: 14 residues. The CDR3 loop reads CASSILYSNQPQHF. The CDR3 nucleotides are TGTGCCAGTAGTATACTATATAGCAATCAGCCCCAGCATTTT.

The chain is built from TRBV7-2 and TRBJ1-6; D is perhaps TRBD1 (6 bases). The germline V and J ends were trimmed by 4 bases and 14 bases, with 12 bases remaining between them. The CDR3 sequence is 12 residues long. Germline CDR1 and CDR2: SGHTA and FQGNSA. The CDR3 coding sequence is TGTGCCAGCAGCTCCCAACAGGGAACCCTCCACTTT. Its translation is CASSSQQGTLHF.

The chain is built from TRBV9 and TRBJ1-2; 7 bases line up with TRBD1. Trimming took 4 bases from V and 5 from J; bases not matched to a gene: 20. CDR3 length equals 18 residues. Germline V gene data show CDR1 as SGDLS and CDR2 as YYNGEE. CDR3 in DNA: TGTGCCAGCAGCCCCCTAAATCGAGACAGGGTAGCTGGGTATGGCTACACCTTC. The encoded protein is CASSPLNRDRVAGYGYTF.

The chain uses TRBV4-2 and TRBJ1-1; possible D gene TRBD1, 6 bases. Trimming stripped 0 bases from V and 5 bases from J, with 13 bases between. Germline CDR1 is LGHNA and CDR2 is YNFKEQ. The CDR3 runs to 15 residues. CDR3 residues: CASSQDARGGTEAFF. CDR3 nucleotides: TGTGCCAGCAGCCAAGATGCGAGGGGGGGAACTGAAGCTTTCTTT.

The CDR3 bases are TGTGCCAGCGCGGGACCAAATCAGCCCCAGCATTTT. As protein: CASAGPNQPQHF. V is TRBV7-8 and J is TRBJ1-5; a weak D match, TRBD1 (5 bases). CDR1 and CDR2 from the germline V gene are SGHVS and FQNEAQ. CDR3 length: 12 amino acids. Trimming shortened V by 8 bases and J by 4 bases, and 9 bases separated the two germline ends.

This clone was picked up one time. J is TRBJ1-1 and V is TRBV19; D may be TRBD1 (6 bases). Germline CDR1 reads LNHDA; CDR2 reads SQIVND (reference sequence). The CDR3 totals 13 residues. V was cut by 6 bases and J by 3 bases, with 11 bases left in between. The CDR3 nucleotides read TGTGCCAGTAGCGCGGGGGCTCACACTGAAGCTTTCTTT. This codes for CASSAGAHTEAFF.

This sequence joins TRBV5-1 and TRBJ2-2; 8 nucleotides align to TRBD2. Germline values: CDR1 SGHRS, CDR2 YFSETQ. CDR3 length equals 13 residues. J gave up 3 bases and V 5 bases, and 0 bases lay outside the gene matches. In DNA form, the CDR3 reads TGCGCCAGCAGGCGGGGGGACACCGGGGAGCTGTTTTTT. It encodes CASRRGDTGELFF.

The chain recombines TRBV5-1 with TRBJ1-3; TRBD1 matches 9 bases. The CDR3 sequence is 18 residues long. The junction had 9 bases not matched to a gene; V was cut back by 0 bases and J by 2 bases. Germline CDR1 SGHRS, CDR2 YFSETQ. The CDR3 reads CASSLVPRNRGPGNTIYF. The CDR3 DNA reads TGCGCCAGCAGCTTGGTACCCCGCAACAGGGGGCCTGGAAACACCATATATTTT.

The rearrangement uses TRBV19 and TRBJ2-7, with D possibly matching TRBD1 (6 bases). V was pared by 1 base and J by 3 bases, with 7 bases between. This CDR3 region has 13 residues. CDR1 is LNHDA, CDR2 SQIVND, per germline (reference sequence). CDR3 DNA: TGTGCCAGTAGTATAGGGACAGTCTACGAGCAGTACTTC. Translated, it gives CASSIGTVYEQYF.

J is TRBJ1-2 and V is TRBV6-1; D possibly corresponds to TRBD1 (5 bases). Germline V gives CDR1 MNHNS, CDR2 SASEGT. Trimming took 1 base from V and 8 from J, leaving 14 bases between them. The CDR3 runs to 14 residues. CDR3 in amino acids: CASSEEGRTRGYTF. CDR3 bases: TGTGCCAGCAGTGAAGAGGGGAGGACCCGCGGCTACACCTTC.

This rearrangement joins TRBV2 to TRBJ1-5; D is undetermined. Germline CDR1 is SNHLY and CDR2 is FYNNEI. The CDR3 spans 12 residues. Trimming removed 6 bases from V and 4 bases from J, with 7 bases in between. CDR3 loop: CASSTTNQPQHF. CDR3 nucleotide sequence: TGTGCCAGCAGCACGACTAATCAGCCCCAGCATTTT.

This chain links TRBV11-2 with TRBJ1-2, with 7 bases aligning to TRBD1. The CDR3 loop spans 16 amino acids. J was trimmed by 2 bases and V by 0 bases; bases with no gene match: 6. Germline-derived CDR1 and CDR2 are SGHAT and FQNNGV. CDR3 loop: CASSLDPGTANYGYTF. The CDR3 DNA reads as TGTGCCAGCAGCTTAGACCCCGGGACAGCCAACTATGGCTACACCTTC.

The chain links TRBV20-1 to TRBJ2-7; 10 nucleotides agree with TRBD2. With 6 bases clipped from V and 6 bases from J, the junction kept 2 bases outside the gene matches. CDR3 length equals 11 residues. Germline CDR1 is DFQATT and CDR2 is SNEGSKA (reference sequence). The CDR3 is CSARTSGEQYF. The CDR3 DNA follows: TGCAGTGCAAGGACTAGCGGCGAGCAGTACTTC.

This clone turned up a few times. The gene calls are TRBV27 and TRBJ1-5, with unresolved D. The CDR3 sequence is 12 residues long. Germline CDR1 reads MNHEY; CDR2 reads SMNVEV (reference sequence). V dropped 1 base and J dropped 6 bases, with 4 bases sitting between them. CDR3 amino acids: CASSLYGQPQHF. As DNA, the CDR3 is TGTGCCAGCAGTTTATACGGTCAGCCCCAGCATTTT.

The chain joins TRBV14 to TRBJ2-5; D not resolved. CDR3 length: 14 amino acids. Germline V lookup: CDR1 SGHDN, CDR2 FVKESK. Trimming cost V 0 bases and J 3 bases, with 8 bases left between them. DNA for the CDR3: TGTGCCAGCAGCCAAGATCTTCACAAAGAGACCCAGTACTTC. Amino acid sequence: CASSQDLHKETQYF.

This clone was found a few times. The chain uses TRBV9 and TRBJ2-1; 11 bases match TRBD2. Germline V gene data show CDR1 as SGDLS and CDR2 as YYNGEE. The trim removed 7 bases at V and 5 bases at J, leaving 5 bases unmatched. This CDR3 contains 14 residues. CDR3 in amino acids: CASLRLAGNNEQFF. The DNA of the CDR3 is TGTGCCAGCTTAAGACTAGCGGGAAACAATGAGCAGTTCTTC.